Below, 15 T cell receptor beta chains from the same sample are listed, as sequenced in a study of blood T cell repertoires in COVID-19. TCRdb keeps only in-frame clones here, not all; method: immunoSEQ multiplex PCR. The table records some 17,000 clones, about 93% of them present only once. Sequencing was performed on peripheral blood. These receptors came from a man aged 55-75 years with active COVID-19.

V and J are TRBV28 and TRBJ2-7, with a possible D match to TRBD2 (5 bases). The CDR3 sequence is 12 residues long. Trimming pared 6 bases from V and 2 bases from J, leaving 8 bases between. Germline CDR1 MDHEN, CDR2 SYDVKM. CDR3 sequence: CASSTGTYEQYV. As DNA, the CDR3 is TGTGCCAGCAGCACCGGGACCTACGAGCAGTACGTC.

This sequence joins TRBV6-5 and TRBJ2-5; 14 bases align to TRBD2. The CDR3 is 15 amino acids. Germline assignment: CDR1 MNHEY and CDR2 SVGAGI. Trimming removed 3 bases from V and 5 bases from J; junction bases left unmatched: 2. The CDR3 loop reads CASSYWTSGGETQYF. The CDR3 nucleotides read TGTGCCAGCAGTTATTGGACTAGCGGGGGGGAGACCCAGTACTTC.

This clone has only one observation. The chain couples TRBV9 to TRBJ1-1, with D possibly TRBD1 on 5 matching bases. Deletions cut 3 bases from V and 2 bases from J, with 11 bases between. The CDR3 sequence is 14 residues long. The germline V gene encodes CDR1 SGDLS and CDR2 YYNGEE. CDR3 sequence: CASSAAGGNTEAFF. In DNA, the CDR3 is TGTGCCAGCAGCGCCGCGGGGGGTAACACTGAAGCTTTCTTT.

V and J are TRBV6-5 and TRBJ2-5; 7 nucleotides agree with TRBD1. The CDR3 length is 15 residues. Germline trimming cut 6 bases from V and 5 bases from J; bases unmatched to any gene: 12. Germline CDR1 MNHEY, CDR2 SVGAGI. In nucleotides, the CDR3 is TGTGCCAGCAGCCTGAGACAGGGCCTCAGGGAGACCCAGTACTTC. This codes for CASSLRQGLRETQYF.

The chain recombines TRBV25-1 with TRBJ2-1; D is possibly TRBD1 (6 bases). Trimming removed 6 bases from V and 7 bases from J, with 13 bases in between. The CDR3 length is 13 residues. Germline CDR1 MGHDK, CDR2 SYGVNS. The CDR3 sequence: CASRAVRGNEQFF. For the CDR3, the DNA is TGTGCCAGCAGGGCCGTCAGGGGTAATGAGCAGTTCTTC.

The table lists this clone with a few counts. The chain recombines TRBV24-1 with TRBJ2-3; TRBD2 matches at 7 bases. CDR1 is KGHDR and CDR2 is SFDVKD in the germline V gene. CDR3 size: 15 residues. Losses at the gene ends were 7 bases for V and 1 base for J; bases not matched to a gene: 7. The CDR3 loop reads CATRTNAGGTDTQYF. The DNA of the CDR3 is TGTGCCACCAGGACAAACGCGGGAGGCACAGATACGCAGTATTTT.

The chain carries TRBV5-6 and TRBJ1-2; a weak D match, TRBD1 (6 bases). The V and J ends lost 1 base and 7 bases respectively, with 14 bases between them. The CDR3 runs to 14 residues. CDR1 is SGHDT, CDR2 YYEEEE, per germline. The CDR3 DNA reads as TGTGCCAGCAGCTTGCTCTCTGGGGGCAGTGGCTACACCTTC. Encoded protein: CASSLLSGGSGYTF.

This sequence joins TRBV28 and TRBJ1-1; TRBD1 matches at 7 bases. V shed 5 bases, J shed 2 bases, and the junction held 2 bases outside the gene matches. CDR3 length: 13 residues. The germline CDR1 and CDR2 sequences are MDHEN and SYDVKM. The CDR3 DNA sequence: TGTGCCAGCAGTGGGACAGTAAACACTGAAGCTTTCTTT. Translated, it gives CASSGTVNTEAFF.

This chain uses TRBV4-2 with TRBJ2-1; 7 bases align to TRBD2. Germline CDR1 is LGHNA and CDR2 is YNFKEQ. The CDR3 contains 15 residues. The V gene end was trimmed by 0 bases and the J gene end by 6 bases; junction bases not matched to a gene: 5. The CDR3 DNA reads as TGTGCCAGCAGCCAAGAAATACTAGCGCCCAATGAGCAGTTCTTC. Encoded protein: CASSQEILAPNEQFF.

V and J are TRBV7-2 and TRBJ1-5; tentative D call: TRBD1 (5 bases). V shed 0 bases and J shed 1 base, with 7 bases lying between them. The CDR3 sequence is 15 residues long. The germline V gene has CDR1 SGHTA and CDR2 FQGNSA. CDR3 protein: CASSLARDSNQPQHF. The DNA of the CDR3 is TGTGCCAGCAGCTTAGCGCGGGACAGCAATCAGCCCCAGCATTTT.

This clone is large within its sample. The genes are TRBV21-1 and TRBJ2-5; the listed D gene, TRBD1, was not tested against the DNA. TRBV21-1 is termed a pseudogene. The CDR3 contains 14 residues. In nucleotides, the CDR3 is TGTGCCAGCAGACGGACAGGGCCCCAAGAGACCCAGTACTTC. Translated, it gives CASRRTGPQETQYF.

The CDR3 DNA follows: TGTGCCAGCAGTCCCCAGAGCGGCTATGGCTACACCTTC. Amino acids: CASSPQSGYGYTF. The chain joins TRBV27 to TRBJ1-2; D not resolved. The CDR3 runs to 13 residues. Trimming shortened V by 5 bases and J by 4 bases, and 11 bases separated the two germline ends. CDR1 and CDR2 (germline): MNHEY, SMNVEV (reference sequence).

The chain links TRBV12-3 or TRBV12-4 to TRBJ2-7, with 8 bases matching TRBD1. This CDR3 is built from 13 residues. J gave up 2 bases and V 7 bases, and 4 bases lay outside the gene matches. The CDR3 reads CASIRTGTYEQYF. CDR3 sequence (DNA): TGTGCCAGCATCCGGACAGGGACCTACGAGCAGTACTTC.

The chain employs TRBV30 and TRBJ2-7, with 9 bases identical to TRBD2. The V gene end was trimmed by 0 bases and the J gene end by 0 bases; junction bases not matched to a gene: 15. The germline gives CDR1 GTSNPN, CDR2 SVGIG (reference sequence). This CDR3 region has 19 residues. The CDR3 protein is CAWSVSHERGAQYSYEQYV. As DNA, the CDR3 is TGTGCCTGGAGTGTCTCTCATGAGCGGGGGGCCCAATACTCCTACGAGCAGTACGTC.

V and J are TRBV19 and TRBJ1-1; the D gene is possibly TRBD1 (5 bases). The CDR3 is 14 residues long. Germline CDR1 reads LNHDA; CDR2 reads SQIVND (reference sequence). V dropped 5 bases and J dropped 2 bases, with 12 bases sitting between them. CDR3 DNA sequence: TGTGCCAGTAGTCCGGGAGGGACCAACACTGAAGCTTTCTTT. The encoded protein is CASSPGGTNTEAFF.